The present T cell receptor (beta chain) was sequenced within a study of control samples from healthy donors and cancer patients. Sequenced by immunoSEQ multiplex PCR; TCRdb stores in-frame clones only, minus some. Of some 120,000 clones in the sample, 87% were seen once. V lost 1 base, J lost 7 bases, and 10 bases lay in between. Germline values: CDR1 SGHAT, CDR2 FQNNGV. This CDR3 has 13 amino acids. The chain links TRBV11-2 to TRBJ1-2; D perhaps matches TRBD1 (5 bases). The specimen was blood. The receptor was isolated from a man aged 25 to 40 in good health. The CDR3 loop is CASSLAGESGYTF. The DNA of the CDR3 is TGTGCCAGCAGCTTAGCGGGGGAGTCTGGCTACACCTTC.